This T cell receptor (beta chain) emerged from a study of T cells in Graves' hyperthyroidism and ophthalmopathy. Looked up from germline, CDR1 is MDHEN and CDR2 is SYDVKM. This CDR3 region has 13 residues. V lost 5 bases and J lost 6; bases outside the gene matches: 2. This clonotype was observed at least ten times. RNA transcripts were the template for amplifying TCR beta CDR3 regions. A set of HTBI primers served as the primers for a first-round RT-PCR of the TCR CDR3. TCRdb reanalysed the multiplex PCR reads using MiXCR and keeps one entry per CDR3 protein. In the table there are 360,000 or so distinct CDR3 sequences, less than 20% of which are singletons.

The source is a woman between 40 and 50 years old with Graves' ophthalmopathy. Sequencing input: blood. The V and J genes are TRBV28 and TRBJ2-5, with 11 bases that match TRBD2. CDR3 DNA sequence: TGTGCCAGCAGTCCTAGCGGGAGGAAGACCCAGTACTTC. It translates to CASSPSGRKTQYF. Full variable domain (remainder filled in from reference TRBV28 and TRBJ2-5): DVKVTQSSRYLVKRTGEKVFLECVQDMDHENMFWYRQDPGLGLRLIYFSYDVKMKEKGDIPEGYSVSREKKERFSLILESASTNQTSMYLCASSPSGRKTQYFGPGTRLLVL.